Listed here are 26 T cell receptor beta chains from one sample, sequenced in a study of OX40 agonist ivuxolimab in advanced cancers. The method was immunoSEQ multiplex PCR; TCRdb's version includes in-frame clones alone and lacks a portion of them. The repertoire holds 57,000 or so clones, with 84% as singletons. This sample comprised CD4+ or CD8+ T cells sorted from blood, obtained in a trial of the OX40 agonist ivuxolimab. Receptors were obtained from an adult with an advanced solid tumor such as melanoma, head and neck, liver or kidney cancer.

The chain has TRBV5-4 and TRBJ1-1; tentative D call: TRBD1 (5 bases). CDR1 is SGHNT and CDR2 is YYREEE in the germline V gene (reference sequence). The CDR3 is 14 residues long. V was shortened by 0 bases and J by 2 bases, with 8 bases between the two germline ends. CDR3 in DNA: TGTGCCAGCAGCTTGGCTGACAGAAACACTGAAGCTTTCTTT. Its translation is CASSLADRNTEAFF.

This clone was picked up one time. The V gene is TRBV6-1, the J gene TRBJ2-5; D uncertain. The ends were cut back, 7 bases at V and 5 bases at J, with 5 bases in the middle. The CDR3 has 10 residues. Germline loops: CDR1 MNHNS, CDR2 SASEGT. DNA of the CDR3: TGTGCCAGCACCGGGGAGACCCAGTACTTC. Residues: CASTGETQYF.

The CDR3 coding sequence is TGTGCCAGCGCGCGGGACTTTGCTTCACCCCTCCACTTT. Translated: CASARDFASPLHF. The chain couples TRBV6-6 to TRBJ1-6, with a possible D match to TRBD1 (5 bases). V was pared by 8 bases and J by 9 bases, with 14 bases between. The CDR3 has 13 amino acids. The germline V gene has CDR1 MNHNY and CDR2 SVGAGI (reference sequence).

The rearrangement joins TRBV6-1 to TRBJ1-2; TRBD1 is a possible D gene (6 bases). V shed 2 bases and J shed 8 bases, with 12 bases lying between them. CDR3 length: 13 residues. Germline CDR1 and CDR2: MNHNS and SASEGT. The CDR3 nucleotides are TGTGCCAGCAGTGAATGGGGCAGGGGAGGCTACACCTTC. It codes for CASSEWGRGGYTF.

This clone was picked up a small number of times. The V gene is TRBV14, the J gene TRBJ2-7; 9 bases are shared with TRBD2. CDR1 and CDR2 from the germline V gene are SGHDN and FVKESK. J lost 7 bases, V lost 4 bases, and 11 bases had no gene match. The CDR3 has 15 residues. The CDR3 region is CASSPYRAGGGEQYF. For the CDR3, the DNA is TGTGCCAGCAGCCCGTATCGAGCGGGAGGTGGTGAGCAGTACTTC.

This clone was counted once. The CDR3, as DNA: TGTGCCAGCAGTGACTCGTGGGGTGCTGCGCGGGGGATCTCCTACGAGCAGTACTTC. Residues: CASSDSWGAARGISYEQYF. The V and J genes are TRBV6-4 and TRBJ2-7, with TRBD2 matching 7 bases. The V gene end was trimmed by 0 bases and the J gene end by 0 bases; junction bases not matched to a gene: 14. Germline CDR1 MRHNA, CDR2 SNTAGT. The CDR3 has 19 amino acids.

The rearrangement joins TRBV11-2 to TRBJ2-7; the match to TRBD1 covers 10 bases. This CDR3 contains 18 residues. Germline CDR1 reads SGHAT; CDR2 reads FQNNGV. V dropped 5 bases and J dropped 7; count of bases not matched to a gene: 20. The CDR3 DNA follows: TGTGCCAGCAGCCCCAGGGGGGTGTTGTTAGGACAGGGGGAAGAGCAGTACTTC. This codes for CASSPRGVLLGQGEEQYF.

Remarks on this clone: The junction differs from germline at one of its ends, possibly a read error. This chain connects TRBV6-1 to TRBJ2-7; TRBD1 matches 8 bases. The CDR3 sequence is 16 residues long. Germline CDR1 and CDR2: MNHNS and SASEGT. CDR3 loop: CAISEPTGQGPYEQYF. CDR3 bases: TGTGCCATCAGTGAGCCGACTGGACAGGGCCCCTACGAGCAGTACTTC.

The chain couples TRBV27 to TRBJ1-6, with unresolved D. The CDR3 is made up of 16 amino acids. Trimming shortened V by 4 bases and J by 3 bases, and 13 bases separated the two germline ends. Germline V CDR1 and CDR2: MNHEY, SMNVEV (reference sequence). CDR3 region: CASSYKGLDYNSPLHF. The CDR3 DNA reads TGTGCCAGCAGTTACAAAGGGCTTGACTATAATTCACCCCTCCACTTT.

Here the CDR3 DNA reads TGTGCCAGCAGTTCATACAGGACAACTAATGAAAAACTGTTTTTT. This sequence encodes CASSSYRTTNEKLFF. This chain uses TRBV27 with TRBJ1-4; the D gene is possibly TRBD1 (5 bases). Deletions cut 4 bases from V and 0 bases from J, with 9 bases between. The CDR3 is 15 residues long. CDR1 MNHEY and CDR2 SMNVEV come from the germline V gene (reference sequence).

This rearrangement joins TRBV9 to TRBJ1-6, with D possibly TRBD1 on 5 matching bases. This CDR3 has 17 residues. Germline V gives CDR1 SGDLS, CDR2 YYNGEE. Trimming cost V 0 bases and J 7 bases, with 17 bases left between them. CDR3 loop: CASSVGSRGTGNSPLHF. The CDR3 DNA follows: TGTGCCAGCAGCGTAGGTTCTCGGGGGACGGGGAATTCACCCCTCCACTTT.

The V and J genes are TRBV19 and TRBJ1-1; D is unresolved. Deletions cut 3 bases from V and 1 base from J, with 6 bases between. In germline, CDR1 is LNHDA, CDR2 SQIVND (reference sequence). The CDR3 consists of 13 residues. CDR3 in DNA: TGTGCCAGTAGTATTTCGGGGAACACTGAAGCTTTCTTT. Translating it yields CASSISGNTEAFF.

This clone has a single count. V usage is TRBV7-2 and J usage is TRBJ1-2, with D possibly being TRBD1 (6 bases). CDR1 is SGHTA, CDR2 FQGNSA, per germline. The ends were cut back, 1 base at V and 0 bases at J, with 18 bases in the middle. The CDR3 runs 18 residues. This chain's CDR3 is CASSLGLSGALANYGYTF. Written as DNA, the CDR3 is TGTGCCAGCAGCTTAGGTCTTTCAGGGGCCTTAGCTAACTATGGCTACACCTTC.

This rearrangement joins TRBV20-1 to TRBJ2-1; D ambiguous. CDR1 and CDR2 (germline): DFQATT, SNEGSKA (reference sequence). The V and J ends lost 4 bases and 5 bases respectively, with 0 bases between them. There are 9 residues in the CDR3. This CDR3 reads CSANNEQFF. The CDR3 nucleotides are TGCAGTGCTAACAATGAGCAGTTCTTC.

This clone was observed a few times. This rearrangement joins TRBV29-1 to TRBJ2-1, with 10 positions matching TRBD1. The CDR3 sequence is 13 residues long. Germline V gene lookup returns CDR1 SQVTM and CDR2 ANQGSEA. V shed 6 bases, J shed 6 bases, and the junction held 5 bases outside the gene matches. CDR3 sequence: CSVAGTGANEQFF. CDR3 in DNA: TGCAGCGTGGCCGGGACAGGGGCCAATGAGCAGTTCTTC.

This chain connects TRBV6-1 to TRBJ2-5; 7 bases are shared with TRBD2. The CDR3 consists of 14 residues. Germline V gene sequence: CDR1 MNHNS, CDR2 SASEGT. Trimming took 5 bases from V and 4 from J; bases not matched to a gene: 7. CDR3 coding DNA: TGTGCCAGCAGTCGGTGGGGGGAGGGAGAGACCCAGTACTTC. It encodes CASSRWGEGETQYF.

The chain employs TRBV5-6 and TRBJ1-5; 11 bases fit TRBD1. V lost 3 bases, J lost 4 bases, and 3 bases stayed unmatched. Germline V CDR1 and CDR2: SGHDT, YYEEEE. The CDR3 spans 15 residues. This CDR3 is CASSSGQGANQPQHF. For the CDR3, the DNA is TGTGCCAGCAGCTCAGGACAGGGGGCGAATCAGCCCCAGCATTTT.

V is TRBV6-6 and J is TRBJ1-2; D gene unclear. The V end lost 5 bases, the J end lost 8 bases, and 12 bases lay between the germline ends. CDR1 and CDR2 (germline): MNHNY, SVGAGI (reference sequence). There are 12 residues in the CDR3. The CDR3 DNA reads as TGTGCCAGCAGTCGTACCGAGGAGGGCTACACCTTC. The encoded protein is CASSRTEEGYTF.

The chain links TRBV14 to TRBJ2-7, with TRBD1 identical over 8 bases. The CDR3 is 17 amino acids. Germline V CDR1 and CDR2: SGHDN, FVKESK. Trimming at V came to 2 bases and at J to 0 bases, leaving 9 bases not matched to a gene. The CDR3 sequence: CASSQRDRQGPSYEQYF. The CDR3, as DNA: TGTGCCAGCAGCCAACGAGACCGACAGGGGCCCTCCTACGAGCAGTACTTC.

This clone came up once. V is TRBV7-3 and J is TRBJ2-1; 9 bases match TRBD1. Germline assignment: CDR1 SGHTA and CDR2 FQGTGA. The CDR3 covers 16 residues. The junction had 12 bases not matched to a gene; V was cut back by 5 bases and J by 7 bases. The CDR3 region has the DNA TGTGCCAGCAGCCTACAGGTGGGGACAGGGTGGAATGAGCAGTTCTTC. Its translation: CASSLQVGTGWNEQFF.

V and J are TRBV6-5 and TRBJ1-5, with a tentative D call TRBD1 (6 bases). Germline CDR1 is MNHEY and CDR2 is SVGAGI. The CDR3 is made up of 14 amino acids. V lost 6 bases, J lost 5 bases, and 14 bases lay in between. CDR3 amino acids: CASSRPGADQPQHF. The CDR3 bases are TGTGCCAGCAGCCGTCCGGGGGCTGATCAGCCCCAGCATTTT.

This clone turned up a few times. Here the CDR3 reads CASRDRLRDSPLHF. The CDR3 nucleotides are TGTGCCAGCAGAGACAGGTTACGCGATTCACCCCTCCACTTT. V is TRBV28 and J is TRBJ1-6; a weak D match, TRBD1 (6 bases). Germline CDR1 MDHEN, CDR2 SYDVKM. The V gene lost 6 bases and the J gene lost 8 bases, with 14 bases spanning the gap. CDR3 length equals 14 residues.

This chain uses TRBV5-1 with TRBJ2-5; D tentatively reads TRBD1 or TRBD2 (6 bases each). V was clipped by 2 bases and J by 5 bases, with 13 bases between them. The CDR3 loop spans 14 amino acids. Germline CDR1 SGHRS, CDR2 YFSETQ. The CDR3 nucleotides are TGCGCCAGCAGCTTTGCGGGAAGGGGGGAGACCCAGTACTTC. This encodes CASSFAGRGETQYF.

The sample holds one count of this clone. This chain links TRBV6-5 with TRBJ1-1, with TRBD1 as a possible D gene (5 bases). The V end lost 6 bases, the J end lost 4 bases, and 12 bases lay between the germline ends. Germline V lookup: CDR1 MNHEY, CDR2 SVGAGI. This CDR3 comprises 13 residues. CDR3 nucleotide sequence: TGTGCCAGCAGGGTTTCGGGGACCACTGAAGCTTTCTTT. Translated, it gives CASRVSGTTEAFF.

This sequence joins TRBV2 and TRBJ1-5; D might be TRBD1 (6 bases). CDR3 length equals 14 residues. Trimming cost V 6 bases and J 7 bases, with 16 bases left between them. Germline lookup yields CDR1 SNHLY and CDR2 FYNNEI. The CDR3 DNA sequence: TGTGCCAGCAGCCAAGTCAGGGGAGGCCAGCCCCAGCATTTT. Its translation: CASSQVRGGQPQHF.

V usage is TRBV28 and J usage is TRBJ2-1, with a possible D match to TRBD2 (5 bases). The V gene's germline CDR1 is MDHEN and CDR2 SYDVKM. Trimming took 4 bases from V and 8 from J, leaving 12 bases between them. CDR3 length equals 13 residues. In nucleotides, the CDR3 is TGTGCCAGCAGTTCGGCTACTAGTTATGAGCAGTTCTTC. It encodes CASSSATSYEQFF.